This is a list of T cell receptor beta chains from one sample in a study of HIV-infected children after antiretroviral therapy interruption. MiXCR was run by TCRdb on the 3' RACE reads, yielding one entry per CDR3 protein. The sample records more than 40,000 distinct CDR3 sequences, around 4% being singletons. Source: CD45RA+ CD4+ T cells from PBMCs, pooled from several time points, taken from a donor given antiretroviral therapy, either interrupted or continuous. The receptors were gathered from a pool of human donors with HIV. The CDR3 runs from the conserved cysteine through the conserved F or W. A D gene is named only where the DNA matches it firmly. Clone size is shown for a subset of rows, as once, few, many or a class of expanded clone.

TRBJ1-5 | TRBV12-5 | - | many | TGTGCTAGTGGTTTGGAGGATGGTCAGCCCCAGCATTTT | CASGLEDGQPQHF
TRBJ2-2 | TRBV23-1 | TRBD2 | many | TGCGCCAGAGTGGGGAGGGGTCGCACCGGGGAGCTGTTTTTT | CARVGRGRTGELFF
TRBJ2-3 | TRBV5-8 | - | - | TGTGCCAGCAGCTTGGGCCCCCCAGTTGGTGGCGGATCGGCAGATACGCAGTATTTT | CASSLGPPVGGGSADTQYF
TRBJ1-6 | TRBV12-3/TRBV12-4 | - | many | TGTGCCAGCAGCCCTCTGTCAGGATGGGCACCCCTCCACTTT | CASSPLSGWAPLHF
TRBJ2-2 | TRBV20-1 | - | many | TGCAGTGCCACCGACAGGTGGAACACCGGGGAGCTGTTTTTT | CSATDRWNTGELFF
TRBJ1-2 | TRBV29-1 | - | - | TGCAGCGGCGTCGGGGGCGATAACTATGGCTACACCTTC | CSGVGGDNYGYTF
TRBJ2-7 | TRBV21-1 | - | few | TGTGCCAGCACCATGGCGATGGCTGTCTACGAGCAGTACTTC | CASTMAMAVYEQYF
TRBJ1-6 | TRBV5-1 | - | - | TGCGCCAGCAGCTTGGTGCGAGAAGGTAATTCACCCCTCCACTTT | CASSLVREGNSPLHF
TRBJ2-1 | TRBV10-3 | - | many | TGTGCCATCAGTGATAAGGGGAAGGAGGGATCCTACAATGAGCAGTTCTTC | CAISDKGKEGSYNEQFF
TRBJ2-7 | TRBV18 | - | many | TGTGCCAGCTCACCAAATCAAGGACCGCAATACGAGCAGTACTTC | CASSPNQGPQYEQYF
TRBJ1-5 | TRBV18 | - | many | TGTGCCAGCTCACAGGGGGAGGAACAGCCCCAGCATTTT | CASSQGEEQPQHF
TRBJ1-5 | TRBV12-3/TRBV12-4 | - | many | TGTGCCAGCAGTTTGGGGCAGGCTAGCAATCAGCCCCAGCATTTT | CASSLGQASNQPQHF
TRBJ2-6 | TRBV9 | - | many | TGTGCCAGCAGCGTAGGGACGCTTGGGGCCAACGTCCTGACTTTC | CASSVGTLGANVLTF
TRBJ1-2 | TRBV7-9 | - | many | TGTGCCAGCAGCCCCCCGAAGAAAGACTATGGCTACACCTTC | CASSPPKKDYGYTF
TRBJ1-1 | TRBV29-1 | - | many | TGCAGCGTTGACGGGGGGCGCGAGACTGAAGCTTTCTTT | CSVDGGRETEAFF
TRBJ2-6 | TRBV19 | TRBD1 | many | TGTGCCAGTAGTTCCGACAGGGCCCGTATCTCTGGGGCCAACGTCCTGACTTTC | CASSSDRARISGANVLTF
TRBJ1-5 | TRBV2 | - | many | TGTGCCAGCAATGATAGGTTCCGGGACACCCAAGATCAGCCCCAGCATTTT | CASNDRFRDTQDQPQHF
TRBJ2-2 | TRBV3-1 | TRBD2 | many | TGTGCCAGCAGCCAAGAACTAGCGGGGAGGACCGGGGAGCTGTTTTTT | CASSQELAGRTGELFF
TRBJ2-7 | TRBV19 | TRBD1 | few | TGTGCCAGTAGTGGGACTTCCGGGACAGGGCCTTCCTACGAGCAGTACTTC | CASSGTSGTGPSYEQYF
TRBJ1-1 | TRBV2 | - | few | TGTGCCAGCAGTGAATGGGGCAACACTGAAGCTTTCTTT | CASSEWGNTEAFF
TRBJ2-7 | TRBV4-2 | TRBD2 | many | TGTGCCAGCAGCCAAGATCCGGGGGGAACGGTCGAGCAGTACTTC | CASSQDPGGTVEQYF
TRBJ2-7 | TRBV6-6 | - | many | TGTGCCAGCGGTGATCAGTACTTC | CASGDQYF
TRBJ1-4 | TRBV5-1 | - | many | TGCGCCAGCAGCTTGGCAGGAGGAGATGAAAAACTGTTTTTT | CASSLAGGDEKLFF
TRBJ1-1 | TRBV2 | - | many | TGTGCCAGCAGTTCGAGCAGGGTCGCTACTGAAGCTTTCTTT | CASSSSRVATEAFF
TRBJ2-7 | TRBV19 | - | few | TGTGCCAGTAGTAAGGGCAGTCAGTACGAGCAGTACTTC | CASSKGSQYEQYF
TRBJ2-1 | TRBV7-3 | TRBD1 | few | TGTGCCAGCAGCTTAAGGGGGACAGCCTTCTACAATGAGCAGTTCTTC | CASSLRGTAFYNEQFF
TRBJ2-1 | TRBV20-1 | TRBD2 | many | TGCAGTGCTAGGTCGACTAGCGGCTACAATGAGCAGTTCTTC | CSARSTSGYNEQFF
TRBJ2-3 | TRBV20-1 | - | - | TGCAGCGCGGTTCGGGATACGCAGTATTTT | CSAVRDTQYF
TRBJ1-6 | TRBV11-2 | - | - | TGTGCCAGCAGCTTAGAGATTTCACCCCTCCACTTT | CASSLEISPLHF
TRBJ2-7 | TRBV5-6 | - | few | TGTGCCAGCAGCTTGCGGGGTTTGGGCTACGAGCAGTACTTC | CASSLRGLGYEQYF
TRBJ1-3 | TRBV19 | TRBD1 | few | TGTGCCAGCGAGGACAGGGGCGGCTCTGGAAACACCATATATTTT | CASEDRGGSGNTIYF
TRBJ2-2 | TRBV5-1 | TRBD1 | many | TGCGCCAGCAGCTACCCGGGACAGGGAATCGGGGAGCTGTTTTTT | CASSYPGQGIGELFF
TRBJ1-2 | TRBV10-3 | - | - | TGTGCCATCAGTGATCCTCAGGGACGAGGCTACACCTTC | CAISDPQGRGYTF
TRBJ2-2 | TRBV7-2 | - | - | TGTGCCAGCAGCTTATATAACACCGGGGAGCTGTTTTTT | CASSLYNTGELFF
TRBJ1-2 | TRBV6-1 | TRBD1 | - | TGTGCCAGCAGTTACAACGGCAGGGGGCAAGGCTACACCTTC | CASSYNGRGQGYTF
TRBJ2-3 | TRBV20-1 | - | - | TGCAGTGCTAGAGTTGCTGGGCGCACAGATACGCAGTATTTT | CSARVAGRTDTQYF
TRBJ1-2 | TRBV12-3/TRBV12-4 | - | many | TGTGCCAGCAGTTTACTAAACCCCTATGGCTACACCTTC | CASSLLNPYGYTF
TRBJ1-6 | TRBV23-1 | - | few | TGCGCCAGCAGTCAGTGCGGGGTAAATTCACCCCTCCACTTT | CASSQCGVNSPLHF
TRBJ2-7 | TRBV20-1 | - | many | TGCAGTGCTAGGCCAGGGGGGTCCGAGCAGTACTTC | CSARPGGSEQYF
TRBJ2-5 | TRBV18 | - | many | TGTGCCAGCTCACCCGCCGAGACCCAGTACTTC | CASSPAETQYF
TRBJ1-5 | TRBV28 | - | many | TGTGCCAGCAGTTTTGGGGAGCCGCCCCAGCATTTT | CASSFGEPPQHF
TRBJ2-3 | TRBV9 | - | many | TGTGCCAGCAGCGTAGGTGACTATGCGGCAGATACGCAGTATTTT | CASSVGDYAADTQYF
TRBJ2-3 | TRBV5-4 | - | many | TGTGCCAGCAGCTTGGGACTTCTACCCACAGATACGCAGTATTTT | CASSLGLLPTDTQYF
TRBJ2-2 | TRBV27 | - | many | TGTGCCAGCATGGGGTGGCCGAACACCGGGGAGCTGTTTTTT | CASMGWPNTGELFF
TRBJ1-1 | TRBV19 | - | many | TGTGCCAGTAGTAGGGGGGCCGCGGAGAACACTGAAGCTTTCTTT | CASSRGAAENTEAFF